These 24 T cell receptor beta chains share one sample of origin, sequenced in a study of blood T cell repertoires in COVID-19. Some clones are missing from TCRdb's copy, which holds only in-frame ones; the method was immunoSEQ multiplex PCR. Of under 130,000 clones in the sample, about 90% were seen once. The sample consisted of peripheral blood. These receptors were collected from a man aged 50 or older in a cohort sampled during active COVID-19.

The chain uses TRBV7-9 and TRBJ1-2, with TRBD1 matching over 11 bases. This CDR3 region has 13 residues. From germline, CDR1 is SEHNR and CDR2 FQNEAQ (reference sequence). The V segment lost 5 bases and the J segment 8 bases; nucleotides outside the gene matches: 4. For the CDR3, the DNA is TGTGCCAGCAGCCCGGACAGGGGGCCAGGCTACACCTTC. This sequence encodes CASSPDRGPGYTF.

By share of the sample, this clone is medium-sized. This chain uses TRBV15 with TRBJ1-5; possible D gene TRBD1, 6 bases. Trimming took off 0 bases at V and 7 bases at J, with 7 bases between the two ends. Germline CDR1 and CDR2: LNHNV and YYDKDF (reference sequence). The CDR3 is made up of 13 amino acids. CDR3 DNA sequence: TGTGCCACCAGCAGAGATCAGGGGCAGCCCCAGCATTTT. Amino acid sequence: CATSRDQGQPQHF.

The chain has TRBV3-1 (or the pseudogene TRBV3-2) and TRBJ2-7; TRBD2 is a possible D gene (6 bases). CDR1 and CDR2 from the germline V gene are LGHDT and YNNKEL (reference sequence). The CDR3 extends over 14 amino acids. V lost 6 bases, J lost 0 bases, and 12 bases lay in between. CDR3 loop: CASSRTTYSYEQYF. The CDR3 DNA is TGTGCCAGCAGTAGGACTACCTACTCCTACGAGCAGTACTTC.

The chain combines TRBV11-3 with TRBJ2-2, with 7 bases matching TRBD1. Per the germline V gene, CDR1 is SGHNT and CDR2 is YENEEA. The CDR3 runs to 15 residues. Trimming cost V 8 bases and J 3 bases; bases outside gene matches: 9. CDR3 nucleotides: TGTGCCAGCGGTCCGGGACAGACATACACCGGGGAGCTGTTTTTT. Translating it yields CASGPGQTYTGELFF. Full variable domain (rest looked up from reference TRBV11-3 and TRBJ2-2): EAGVVQSPRYKIIEKKQPVAFWCNPISGHNTLYWYLQNLGQGPELLIRYENEEAVDDSQLPKDRFSAERLKGVDSTLKIQPAELGDSAVYLCASGPGQTYTGELFFGEGSRLTVL.

This rearrangement joins TRBV27 to TRBJ1-4; D is unclear. Looked up from germline, CDR1 is MNHEY and CDR2 is SMNVEV (reference sequence). The CDR3 is 13 amino acids. Trimming cost V 6 bases and J 3 bases, with 8 bases left between them. CDR3 sequence reads: CASRLKPNEKLFF. CDR3 DNA sequence: TGTGCCAGCAGGCTTAAGCCTAATGAAAAACTGTTTTTT.

The rearrangement uses TRBV7-6 and TRBJ2-1; TRBD2 is a possible D gene (6 bases). This CDR3 region has 16 residues. Germline V gene sequence: CDR1 SGHVS, CDR2 FNYEAQ. V gave up 1 base and J gave up 0 bases, with 10 bases separating them. CDR3 region: CASSLDQGLSYNEQFF. CDR3 sequence (DNA): TGTGCCAGCAGCTTAGATCAGGGACTCTCCTACAATGAGCAGTTCTTC.

The chain links TRBV25-1 to TRBJ2-4, with D possibly TRBD2 on 5 matching bases. V was cut by 4 bases and J by 1 base, with 8 bases left in between. Germline assignment: CDR1 MGHDK and CDR2 SYGVNS. The CDR3 sequence is 14 residues long. CDR3 amino acids: CASSGPGAKNIQYF. The DNA of the CDR3 is TGTGCCAGCAGTGGACCGGGGGCCAAAAACATTCAGTACTTC. Combining the CDR3 with reference TRBV25-1 and TRBJ2-4 gives the whole variable domain EADIYQTPRYLVIGTGKKITLECSQTMGHDKMYWYQQDPGMELHLIHYSYGVNSTEKGDLSSESTVSRIRTEHFPLTLESARPSHTSQYLCASSGPGAKNIQYFGAGTRLSVL.

The chain couples TRBV5-1 to TRBJ1-1; D not resolved. CDR3 size: 13 residues. Trimming took off 7 bases at V and 4 bases at J, with 14 bases between the two ends. Germline-derived CDR1 and CDR2 are SGHRS and YFSETQ. DNA of the CDR3: TGCGCCAGCGCCGCGGTTAGAGGCACTGAAGCTTTCTTT. Translation: CASAAVRGTEAFF.

This clone has only one observation. The chain couples TRBV27 to TRBJ1-2; D might be TRBD1 (5 bases). Trimming removed 5 bases from V and 10 bases from J, with 20 bases in between. Germline CDR1 and CDR2: MNHEY and SMNVEV (reference sequence). The CDR3 is 14 amino acids. Here the CDR3 reads CASSDIAGGSHYTF. CDR3 DNA sequence: TGTGCCAGCAGTGATATCGCGGGGGGAAGCCACTACACCTTC.

J is TRBJ2-1 and V is TRBV7-2; TRBD1 matches at 8 bases. Germline CDR1 reads SGHTA; CDR2 reads FQGNSA. This CDR3 spans 16 amino acids. J lost 0 bases, V lost 2 bases, and 3 bases had no gene match. The CDR3 DNA is TGTGCCAGCAGCTTAAGGGGGACAGGCTCCTACAATGAGCAGTTCTTC. It yields the protein CASSLRGTGSYNEQFF.

This clone was detected only once. V usage is TRBV7-9 and J usage is TRBJ1-1; D call uncertain. CDR3 length equals 11 residues. Germline CDR1 reads SEHNR; CDR2 reads FQNEAQ (reference sequence). With 4 bases removed from V and 3 bases from J, the gap between germline ends came to 3 bases. The CDR3 protein is CASSSDTEAFF. CDR3 in DNA: TGTGCCAGCAGCTCGGACACTGAAGCTTTCTTT.

The chain uses TRBV5-5 and TRBJ1-2; D remains unclear. This CDR3 has 14 residues. V lost 0 bases, J lost 0 bases, and 6 bases lay in between. Germline loops: CDR1 SGHKS, CDR2 YYEKEE (reference sequence). CDR3: CASSLADTNYGYTF. The CDR3 nucleotides read TGTGCCAGCAGCTTGGCAGATACTAACTATGGCTACACCTTC.

The rearrangement links TRBV18 to TRBJ1-1, with 8 positions matching TRBD1. V lost 0 bases, J lost 3 bases, and 3 bases stayed unmatched. The CDR3 is 15 residues long. Per germline, CDR1 KGHSH and CDR2 LQKENI. The CDR3 loop reads CASSPPGQGDTEAFF. The CDR3 DNA reads as TGTGCCAGCTCACCACCTGGACAGGGAGACACTGAAGCTTTCTTT.

The gene calls are TRBV10-3 and TRBJ2-7; D not resolved. CDR3 length equals 15 residues. Trimming took 6 bases from V and 0 from J, leaving 15 bases between them. The germline gives CDR1 ENHRY, CDR2 SYGVKD. The CDR3 reads CAIRADGHSSYEQYF. DNA of the CDR3: TGTGCCATCAGGGCAGATGGGCATAGCTCCTACGAGCAGTACTTC.

V and J are TRBV27 and TRBJ2-5, with 12 bases fitting TRBD1. The V gene end was trimmed by 7 bases and the J gene end by 4 bases; junction bases not matched to a gene: 13. This CDR3 spans 17 amino acids. Germline-derived CDR1 and CDR2 are MNHEY and SMNVEV (reference sequence). DNA of the CDR3: TGTGCCAGCACCCCATTCGCGGGGACAGGGGGCCGAGAGACCCAGTACTTC. Amino acid sequence: CASTPFAGTGGRETQYF.

The J gene is TRBJ1-4, the V gene TRBV19, with 8 bases lining up with TRBD1. Germline CDR1 LNHDA, CDR2 SQIVND (reference sequence). After removal of 4 bases from V and 8 bases from J, the junction contained 9 bases not matched to a gene. The CDR3 spans 15 residues. CDR3 loop: CASSKGTGPGEKLFF. The CDR3 DNA reads TGTGCCAGTAGTAAAGGGACAGGACCGGGGGAAAAACTGTTTTTT. Based on the CDR3 plus reference TRBV19 and TRBJ1-4, the full variable domain is DGGITQSPKYLFRKEGQNVTLSCEQNLNHDAMYWYRQDPGQGLRLIYYSQIVNDFQKGDIAEGYSVSREKKESFPLTVTSAQKNPTAFYLCASSKGTGPGEKLFFGSGTQLSVL.

V gene TRBV11-3 combines with J gene TRBJ1-1, with D possibly matching TRBD1 (6 bases). Germline values: CDR1 SGHNT, CDR2 YENEEA. V lost 4 bases to trimming and J lost 11 bases, with 17 bases between them. The CDR3 spans 13 residues. This chain's CDR3 is CASSWDTLSRAFF. CDR3 bases: TGTGCCAGCAGCTGGGACACCTTGAGCCGGGCTTTCTTT.

CDR3 DNA: TGCAGTGCTAGTGGACAGGGGGCGCAACTGTTTTTT. Amino acids: CSASGQGAQLFF. The rearrangement links TRBV20-1 to TRBJ1-4; TRBD1 aligns across 11 bases. V gave up 3 bases and J gave up 12 bases; unmatched junction bases: 3. This CDR3 is built from 12 residues. Germline CDR1 and CDR2: DFQATT and SNEGSKA (reference sequence).

This clone was counted once. The chain couples TRBV7-2 to TRBJ2-3; D is perhaps TRBD2 (5 bases). Germline loops: CDR1 SGHTA, CDR2 FQGNSA. The CDR3 extends over 12 amino acids. The V end was cut by 2 bases, the J end by 6 bases, with 6 bases between. The CDR3 DNA sequence: TGTGCCAGCAGCTTAACGGGGGATACGCAGTATTTT. This codes for CASSLTGDTQYF.

Remarks on this clone: At one of its ends the junction is not consistent with the germline gene, which may arise from a read error. This chain joins TRBV18 and TRBJ1-1; D is possibly TRBD1 (6 bases). Germline V gene lookup returns CDR1 KGHSH and CDR2 LQKENI. The CDR3 consists of 13 residues. Here the CDR3 reads CASSPLRDTEAFF. Here the CDR3 DNA reads TGTGCCAGCTCACCACTCCGGGACACCGAAGCTTTCTTT.

J is TRBJ2-3 and V is TRBV19; D is perhaps TRBD2 (6 bases). CDR3 length: 16 residues. Germline assignment: CDR1 LNHDA and CDR2 SQIVND (reference sequence). Trimming stripped 6 bases from V and 3 bases from J, with 19 bases between. The CDR3 sequence is CASSPEEGWGTDTQYF. CDR3 nucleotide sequence: TGTGCCAGTAGCCCGGAGGAGGGGTGGGGGACAGATACGCAGTATTTT.

This chain connects TRBV5-1 to TRBJ1-1; D remains unclear. The germline V gene encodes CDR1 SGHRS and CDR2 YFSETQ. The CDR3 runs 13 residues. V lost 0 bases and J lost 1, with 4 bases in between. This CDR3 reads CASSLDRNTEAFF. The CDR3, as DNA: TGCGCCAGCAGCTTGGACAGGAACACTGAAGCTTTCTTT.

The chain couples TRBV27 to TRBJ2-1, with 10 bases aligning to TRBD1. This CDR3 contains 15 residues. V lost 6 bases, J lost 4 bases, and 6 bases stayed unmatched. In germline, CDR1 is MNHEY, CDR2 SMNVEV (reference sequence). The CDR3 sequence: CASRRGQGSYNEQFF. CDR3 coding DNA: TGTGCCAGCAGACGGGGACAGGGGAGTTACAATGAGCAGTTCTTC.

The chain couples TRBV7-9 to TRBJ1-2; TRBD1 aligns across 10 bases. The CDR3 is made up of 16 amino acids. Germline CDR1 and CDR2: SEHNR and FQNEAQ (reference sequence). With V trimmed by 6 bases and J by 7 bases, 14 bases remained unmatched. In nucleotides, the CDR3 is TGTGCCAGCAGTCGCCTAGCTGGACAGGGGGGATCTGGCTACACCTTC. This sequence encodes CASSRLAGQGGSGYTF.